The 14 T cell receptor beta chains below come from one sample, sequenced in a study of beta chain features in type 1 diabetes. The authors reverse transcribed all of the isolated RNA, so sequencing captured expressed TCRB transcripts. Assay used: immunoSEQ multiplex PCR; TCRdb lists only in-frame clones, some missing. The top ten hold 0.68% of the sample, which has about 130,000 clones, just over 9% seen once. The sample consisted of central memory CD4+ T cells from blood. These receptors all stem from a man younger than 35 in good health.

The rearrangement joins TRBV4-2 to TRBJ2-3, with D possibly matching TRBD2 (6 bases). CDR1 LGHNA and CDR2 YNFKEQ come from the germline V gene. Trimming removed 5 bases at V and 2 bases at J, with 17 bases between. CDR3 length equals 16 residues. CDR3 coding DNA: TGTGCCAGCAGCGCCCGGGCTAGCGACCCCACAGATACGCAGTATTTT. Translating gives CASSARASDPTDTQYF.

This clone was detected only a few times. J is TRBJ1-6 and V is TRBV18, with 8 bases lining up with TRBD1. CDR1 is KGHSH, CDR2 LQKENI, per germline. The CDR3 consists of 15 residues. The J segment lost 10 bases and the V segment lost 3 bases, leaving 8 bases of the junction unmatched. CDR3: CASSPGQGHGSPLHF. The DNA for the CDR3 is TGTGCCAGCTCACCCGGACAGGGTCACGGATCACCCCTCCACTTT.

The chain carries TRBV4-2 and TRBJ1-6; maybe TRBD1 (6 bases). Germline CDR1 and CDR2: LGHNA and YNFKEQ. Deletions cut 0 bases from V and 10 bases from J, with 13 bases between. This CDR3 has 15 residues. The CDR3, as DNA: TGTGCCAGCAGCCAAGATGGGTTAGGGGGATCACCCCTCCACTTT. This sequence encodes CASSQDGLGGSPLHF.

The chain carries TRBV18 and TRBJ2-7; 10 nucleotides agree with TRBD1. Germline trimming cut 4 bases from V and 2 bases from J; bases unmatched to any gene: 11. Per the germline V gene, CDR1 is KGHSH and CDR2 is LQKENI. CDR3 length equals 17 residues. The CDR3 is CASSLLTGTGEAYEQYF. Here the CDR3 DNA reads TGTGCCAGCTCACTTCTTACCGGGACAGGGGAAGCCTACGAGCAGTACTTC.

The sample holds a few counts of this clone. CDR3 nucleotides: TGTGCCAGCAGCGGACTCCTAGCGGGGGGCCCCCAAGAGACCCAGTACTTC. Translating gives CASSGLLAGGPQETQYF. The chain recombines TRBV5-8 with TRBJ2-5, with TRBD2 identical over 11 bases. The length of the CDR3 is 17 residues. With 4 bases clipped from V and 1 base from J, the junction kept 9 bases outside the gene matches. Looked up from germline, CDR1 is SGHTS and CDR2 is YDEGEE.

The V and J genes are TRBV7-9 and TRBJ1-2, with TRBD1 as a possible D gene (5 bases). V was pared by 1 base and J by 0 bases, with 12 bases between. Germline V gives CDR1 SEHNR, CDR2 FQNEAQ (reference sequence). The CDR3 consists of 16 residues. The chain's CDR3 is CASSLGGRRANYGYTF. CDR3 nucleotide sequence: TGTGCCAGCAGCTTAGGGGGCAGGCGTGCTAACTATGGCTACACCTTC.

In its sample, this clone was seen a few times. The rearrangement joins TRBV7-2 to TRBJ2-3; D might be TRBD1 (7 bases). The germline gives CDR1 SGHTA, CDR2 FQGNSA. Trimming pared 5 bases from V and 5 bases from J, leaving 17 bases between. This CDR3 is built from 15 residues. In DNA form, the CDR3 reads TGTGCCAGCAGCCCTCAGGGGGGTAGCGTAGATACGCAGTATTTT. This gives the protein CASSPQGGSVDTQYF.

This clone was observed a handful of times. This chain connects TRBV7-8 to TRBJ2-1; 10 nucleotides match TRBD2. The CDR3 spans 19 residues. Germline V gives CDR1 SGHVS, CDR2 FQNEAQ. The J segment lost 2 bases and the V segment lost 0 bases, leaving 10 bases of the junction unmatched. This CDR3 reads CASSLAGSGGARTYNEQFF. CDR3 DNA sequence: TGTGCCAGCAGCTTAGCAGGCAGCGGGGGGGCAAGAACCTACAATGAGCAGTTCTTC.

This clone was observed a few times. The J gene is TRBJ1-5, the V gene TRBV5-1; D is unclear. The CDR3 consists of 13 residues. V was shortened by 6 bases and J by 6 bases, with 13 bases between the two germline ends. CDR1 and CDR2 from the germline V gene are SGHRS and YFSETQ. CDR3 loop: CASKGGRVQPQHF. DNA of the CDR3: TGCGCCAGCAAAGGAGGGAGGGTTCAGCCCCAGCATTTT.

In the case of this clone: One end of the junction varies from germline; a read error may be responsible. The chain has TRBV14 and TRBJ1-3; D uncertain. The CDR3 has 12 residues. Per germline, CDR1 SGHDN and CDR2 FVKESK. CDR3 sequence (DNA): TGTGCCAGCAGCCAAGAGACGGTTTTGAGGCATTTT. Amino acids: CASSQETVLRHF. The variable domain in full, with the rest retrieved from reference TRBV14 and TRBJ1-3, is EAGVTQFPSHSVIEKGQTVTLRCDPISGHDNLYWYRRVMGKEIKFLLHFVKESKQDESGMPNNRFLAERTGGTYSTLKVQPAELEDSGVYFCASSQETVLRHFGEGSWLTVV.

This clone has only a few counts. The chain joins TRBV29-1 to TRBJ2-7; the match to TRBD2 covers 12 bases. This CDR3 spans 18 amino acids. V trimming: 5 bases; J trimming: 3 bases; junction bases outside the gene matches: 17. Germline CDR1 is SQVTM and CDR2 is ANQGSEA. The CDR3 sequence: CSVWASGGEKGGNYEQYF. The CDR3 coding sequence is TGCAGCGTTTGGGCTAGCGGGGGGGAAAAAGGGGGGAACTACGAGCAGTACTTC.

This clone has just a few counts. The chain joins TRBV30 to TRBJ2-3, with D unresolved. The CDR3 contains 10 residues. CDR1 and CDR2 from the germline V gene are GTSNPN and SVGIG (reference sequence). V was shortened by 8 bases and J by 9 bases, with 12 bases between the two germline ends. The CDR3 bases are TGTGCCAGCGAATCCTTGACGCAGTATTTT. This sequence encodes CASESLTQYF.

The chain couples TRBV19 to TRBJ2-1; D is perhaps TRBD2 (7 bases). This CDR3 contains 14 residues. The V gene lost 10 bases and the J gene lost 7 bases, with 20 bases spanning the gap. CDR1 is LNHDA and CDR2 is SQIVND in the germline V gene (reference sequence). The CDR3 nucleotides read TGTGCCACCAGAGAGGGGGGGGCCATTAATGAGCAGTTCTTC. Translating it yields CATREGGAINEQFF.

The chain employs TRBV7-2 and TRBJ2-6; D not certain. The CDR3 contains 11 residues. V lost 1 base and J lost 16, with 8 bases in between. From germline, CDR1 is SGHTA and CDR2 FQGNSA. CDR3 amino acids: CASSLVPLLTF. Written as DNA, the CDR3 is TGTGCCAGCAGCTTAGTCCCCTTACTGACTTTC.